This TCR beta chain came from a study of radiotherapy plus CTLA-4 blockade in lung cancer. In the study overall: For 18% of patients, objective responses occurred, and about 30% had disease control. Study findings and constraints: Once radiotherapy plus ipilimumab had been given, TCR clones derived from tumor expanded in blood. Alongside interferon-beta, early blood T cell clone dynamics were reportedly the best predictor of response.

TCRdb keeps only in-frame clones here, not all; method: immunoSEQ multiplex PCR. Here the sample spans tens of thousands of clones, about 88% being singletons. With respect to this clone: The antigen is undetermined.

People whose metastatic non-small-cell lung cancer was chemo-refractory got focal radiation along with CTLA-4 blockade by ipilimumab. Trimming stripped 0 bases from V and 1 base from J, with 10 bases between. The germline gives CDR1 GTSNPN, CDR2 SVGIG (reference sequence). The CDR3 is 15 amino acids. The receptor's source is a human donor with non-small cell lung cancer whose response to radiotherapy plus ipilimumab could not be evaluated. The chain joins TRBV30 to TRBJ2-1, with D unresolved. This specimen was peripheral blood, taken from a patient treated with radiotherapy plus ipilimumab. The CDR3 loop reads CAWSVLPESYNEQFF. As DNA, the CDR3 is TGTGCCTGGAGTGTACTACCAGAATCCTACAATGAGCAGTTCTTC.